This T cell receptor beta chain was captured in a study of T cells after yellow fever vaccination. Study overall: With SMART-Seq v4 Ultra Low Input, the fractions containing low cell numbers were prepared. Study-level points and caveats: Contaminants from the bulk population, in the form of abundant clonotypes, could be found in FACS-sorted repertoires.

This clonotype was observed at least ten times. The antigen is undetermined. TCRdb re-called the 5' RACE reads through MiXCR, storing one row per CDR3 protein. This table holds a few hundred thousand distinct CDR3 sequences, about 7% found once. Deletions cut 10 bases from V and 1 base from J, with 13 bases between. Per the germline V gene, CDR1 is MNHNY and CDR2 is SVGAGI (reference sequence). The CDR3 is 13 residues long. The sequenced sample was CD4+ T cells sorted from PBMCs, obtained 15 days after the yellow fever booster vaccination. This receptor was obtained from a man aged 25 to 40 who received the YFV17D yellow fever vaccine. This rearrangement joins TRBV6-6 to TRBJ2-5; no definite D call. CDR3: CATNQSPQETQYF. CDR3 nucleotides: TGTGCCACAAACCAGAGCCCCCAAGAGACCCAGTACTTC.